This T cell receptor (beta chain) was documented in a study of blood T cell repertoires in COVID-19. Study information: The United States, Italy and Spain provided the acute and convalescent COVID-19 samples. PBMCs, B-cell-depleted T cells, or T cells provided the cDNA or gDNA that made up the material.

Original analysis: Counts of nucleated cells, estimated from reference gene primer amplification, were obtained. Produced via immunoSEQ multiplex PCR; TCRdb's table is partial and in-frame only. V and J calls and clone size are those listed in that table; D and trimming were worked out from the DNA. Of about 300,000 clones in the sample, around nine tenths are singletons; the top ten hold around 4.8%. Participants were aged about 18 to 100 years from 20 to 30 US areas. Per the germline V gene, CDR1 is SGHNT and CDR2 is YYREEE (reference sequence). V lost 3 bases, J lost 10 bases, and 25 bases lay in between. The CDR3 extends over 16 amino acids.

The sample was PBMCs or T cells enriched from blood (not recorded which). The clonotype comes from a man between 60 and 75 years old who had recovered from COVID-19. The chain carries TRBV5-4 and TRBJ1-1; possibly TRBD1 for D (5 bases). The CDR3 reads CASSWGVPVGSVGAFF. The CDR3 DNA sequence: TGTGCCAGCAGCTGGGGGGTTCCAGTGGGTTCGGTCGGAGCTTTCTTT.